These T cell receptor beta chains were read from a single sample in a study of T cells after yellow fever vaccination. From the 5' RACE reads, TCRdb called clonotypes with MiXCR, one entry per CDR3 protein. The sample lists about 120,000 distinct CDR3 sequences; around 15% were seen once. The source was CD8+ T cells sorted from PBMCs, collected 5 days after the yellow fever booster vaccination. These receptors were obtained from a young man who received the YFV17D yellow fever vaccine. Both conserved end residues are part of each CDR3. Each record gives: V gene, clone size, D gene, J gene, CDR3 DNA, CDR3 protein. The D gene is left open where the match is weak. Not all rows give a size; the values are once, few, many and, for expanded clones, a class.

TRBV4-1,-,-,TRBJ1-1,TGCGCCAGCAGCTCCGGACGTCTTATAAGTGAAGCTTTCTTT,CASSSGRLISEAFF
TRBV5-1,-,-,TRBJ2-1,TGCGCCAGCAGCTTTCCGTTAAATAATGAGCAGTTCTTC,CASSFPLNNEQFF
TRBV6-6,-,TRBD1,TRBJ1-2,TGTGCCAGCGCCAGGGGGGGAACGGGCTATGGCTACACCTTC,CASARGGTGYGYTF
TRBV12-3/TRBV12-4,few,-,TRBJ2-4,TGTGCCAGCAGGGGGACCCATGCCCAAAACATTCAGTACTTC,CASRGTHAQNIQYF
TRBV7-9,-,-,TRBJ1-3,TGTGCCAGCAGCCAAGTTTACTCTGGAAACACCATATATTTT,CASSQVYSGNTIYF
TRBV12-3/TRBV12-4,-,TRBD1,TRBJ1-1,TGTGCCAGCACCTTGGGACAGGGAGAAGCTTTCTTT,CASTLGQGEAFF
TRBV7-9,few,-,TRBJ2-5,TGTGCCAGCGGGGGGGCTGGCCAAGAGACCCAGTACTTC,CASGGAGQETQYF
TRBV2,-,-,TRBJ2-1,TGTGCCGTACACAGGGAGGACAATGAGCAGTTCTTC,CAVHREDNEQFF
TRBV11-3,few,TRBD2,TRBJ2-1,TGTGCCAGCAGCAAGGGGCTAGCGGGGGGCATCATTGAGCAGTTCTTC,CASSKGLAGGIIEQFF
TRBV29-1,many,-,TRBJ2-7,TGCAGCGTTGTAACAGGGAGCACTCTCGAGCAGTACTTC,CSVVTGSTLEQYF
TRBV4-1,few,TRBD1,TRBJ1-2,TGCGCCAGCAGCCAAGCTACACAGGGGACATCTAACTATGGCTACACCTTC,CASSQATQGTSNYGYTF
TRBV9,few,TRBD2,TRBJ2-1,TGTGCCAGCAGCGTATCTAGCGGGGGGGCCAATGATGAGCAGTTCTTC,CASSVSSGGANDEQFF
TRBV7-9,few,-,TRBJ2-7,TGTGCCAGCAGCCCCACTAGGGTGGTATACTACGAGCAGTACTTC,CASSPTRVVYYEQYF
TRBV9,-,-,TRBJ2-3,TGTGCCAGCAGCGTAGCTACGGTCGGCACAGATACGCAGTATTTT,CASSVATVGTDTQYF
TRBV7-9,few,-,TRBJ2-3,TGTGCCAGCAGCTCCGACCGGAGGACGCAGTATTTT,CASSSDRRTQYF
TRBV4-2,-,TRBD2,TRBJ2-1,TGTGCCAGCAGCACCCTAGCGGGGGGGCTCGGTGAGCAGTTCTTC,CASSTLAGGLGEQFF
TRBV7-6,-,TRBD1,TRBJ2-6,TGTGCCAGCAGCTTACGTACAGGGGAAAACTCTGGGGCCAACGTCCTGACTTTC,CASSLRTGENSGANVLTF
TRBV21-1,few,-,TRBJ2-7,TGTGCCAGCAGCAAAGGAGCAGGGGACCCCTACGAGCAGTACTTC,CASSKGAGDPYEQYF
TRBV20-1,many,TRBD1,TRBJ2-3,TGCAGTGCTTCAGGGGGCCCATGGGGGGCCACAGATACGCAGTATTTT,CSASGGPWGATDTQYF
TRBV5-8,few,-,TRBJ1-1,TGTGCCAGCAGCCGGCGGAGCCCCACCATGAACACTGAAGCTTTCTTT,CASSRRSPTMNTEAFF
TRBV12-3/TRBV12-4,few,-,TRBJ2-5,TGTGCCAGCAGCCGGATGTTTGAGACCCTGTACTTC,CASSRMFETLYF
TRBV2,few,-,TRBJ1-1,TGTGCCAGCAGTGACTACAGGCTGAACACTGAAGCTTTCTTT,CASSDYRLNTEAFF
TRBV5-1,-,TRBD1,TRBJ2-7,TGCGCCAGCAGCTTGCGGGGACAGGTAGTCTACGAGCAGTACTTC,CASSLRGQVVYEQYF
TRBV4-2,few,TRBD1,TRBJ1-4,TGTGCCAGCAGCCAAGATTCGGGAACAGGGGGTGAAAAACTGTTTTTT,CASSQDSGTGGEKLFF
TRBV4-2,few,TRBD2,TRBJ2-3,TGTGCCAGCAGCCACCGACTAGCGGGGGGGATCACAGATACGCAGTATTTT,CASSHRLAGGITDTQYF
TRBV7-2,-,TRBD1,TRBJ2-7,TGTGCCAGCAGCTTGACGACAGGGAACTACGAGCAGTACTTC,CASSLTTGNYEQYF
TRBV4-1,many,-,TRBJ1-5,TGCGCCAGCAGCCAAGATAGGTCGGGCGGTCAGCCCCAGCATTTT,CASSQDRSGGQPQHF
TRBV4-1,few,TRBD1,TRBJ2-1,TGCGCCAGCAGCCAGGGACAGGGGGTCTCGAATGAGCAGTTCTTC,CASSQGQGVSNEQFF
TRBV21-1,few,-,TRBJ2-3,TGTGCCAGCAGCTCAACCCCCGGGACAGTCGTTACAGATACGCAGTATTTT,CASSSTPGTVVTDTQYF